This TCR beta chain stems from a study of blood T cells in healthy people across ages. Broader study findings: Comparison with aged donors showed that long-lived donors had more naive CD4+ cells and higher diversity.

The CDR3 runs 13 residues. Germline V gene data show CDR1 as SGHTA and CDR2 as FQGNSA. V was clipped by 4 bases and J by 4 bases, with 9 bases between them. The use of a sample-barcoded 5' primer and a J-beta primer mix characterized a second PCR of roughly 7 to 12 cycles. All samples yielded 2.5 million or more CDR3-containing paired-end reads. TCRdb ran MiXCR on the 5' RACE reads and lists one entry per CDR3 protein. The repertoire holds some 670,000 distinct CDR3 sequences, with about 50% as singletons. A word on this clonotype: The target antigen is unknown. A much more abundant neighbour one base away suggests this may be a read error.

The sequenced material came from blood. The rearrangement links TRBV7-2 to TRBJ2-3, with no clear D. The clonotype comes from a woman older than 75 in good health. The DNA for the CDR3 is TGTGCCAGCAGCTCCGCCAAATCAGATACGCAGTATTTT. Its translation is CASSSAKSDTQYF.